Reported below is one TCR beta chain. What antigen it recognizes has not been identified. The input lacks base qualities; no much larger clone sits a single base away. The High Capacity cDNA Reverse Transcription Kit was used to reverse transcribe all of the isolated RNA, meaning that expressed TCRB transcripts were what got sequenced. Naive, central memory and regulatory T cell samples underwent deep immunoSEQ sequencing, averaging about 3.57 million total reads per sample. Sorted cells were lysed in RLT buffer and RNA was extracted with DNase-treated RNeasy Micro or Mini kits, depending on cell number. To prevent cross-contamination, each cell subset was processed individually, whereas patient and healthy donor samples were processed jointly. Using the immunoSEQ multiplex PCR, TCRB sequences were amplified from cDNA into 87-bp fragments spanning the CDR3 region. The amplicons were sequenced using the Illumina HiSeq platform. As for how the authors treated the data: PCR bias was computationally corrected using synthetic template baselines, reads within Hamming distance 2 were collapsed, and singletons that could not be merged were discarded. Reads were aligned against IMGT so that V, D and J genes, CDR3 length and insertions or deletions at six rearrangement sites could be assigned. Clonotype counts were normalized to sorted cell number within each subset before computing true diversity and Gini coefficients with the tcR R package. The overlap coefficient, calculated on TCRB nucleotide sequences, was used to quantify repertoire sharing. Out-of-frame TCRB sequences from naive cells were analyzed as a proxy for the pre-selection repertoire. TCRdb took over this immuneACCESS table, retaining in-frame rearrangements with V and J assigned. Such tables are incomplete; in checked studies, under half of the missing clones stem from an unresolved V gene, and the remainder is unexplained. V, J and clone size reflect that table, while D and trimming were determined from the DNA. Within this sample are some 400,000 clones, with roughly 15% of them counted one time only. The ten largest clones represent roughly 0.019% of the sample.

A single peripheral blood draw of 90 to 150 mL on average was collected from each donor into heparinised tubes. Naive, central memory, regulatory and stem cell-like memory CD4+ T cells were sorted on a BD FACSAria II using a panel including CD45RO, CCR7, CD25, CD127, CD95 and CD27. All sorted populations exceeded 95% purity. Right away, PBMCs were isolated by Lymphoprep density gradient centrifugation and were stained directly, with no culture step. To minimize batch effects, samples were stained and sorted in pairs, one healthy donor with one patient per experiment. The data originate from a study of beta chain features in type 1 diabetes (dated by TCRdb to the late 2010s). With regard to the full study: Mean age, gender distribution, total cell number and subset yield did not differ between patients and healthy donors. Across all samples, about 110 million sorted cells were examined, and cell number per subset correlated strongly with RNA yield. Whereas all 30 or so donors provided naive and central memory subsets, regulatory and stem cell-like memory subsets were isolated from just 8 patients and about eight healthy donors. The study compared TCRB repertoires of sorted circulating CD4+ T cell subsets between recently diagnosed type 1 diabetes patients and matched healthy donors.

General findings and caveats noted by the study authors: Naive, central memory and regulatory TCRB repertoires appeared more similar among patients than among healthy donors. Because small numbers of individuals were included in the HLA sub-analyses, any influence of HLA type on TCRB rearrangement was left unresolved. Patients with type 1 diabetes made fewer insertions and deleted more nucleotides at VDJ recombination sites, implying thymic rearrangement abnormalities. Because cDNA rather than genomic DNA was sequenced, highly expressing activated cells could have been over-represented, although no difference in activation and CD3 levels was found between groups. In all four CD4+ subsets, TCRB CDR3 length was moderately but significantly shorter in type 1 diabetes patients. Shorter templates might be favored by PCR, yet because patient and control samples were amplified and corrected together, any such skew would affect both groups equally.

From the cysteine up to the phenylalanine, the CDR3 has a length of 16 residues. The retained sequence is limited to the CDR3, 48 bases, with the frame set at the first base. V and J are trimmed by 0 bases and 4 bases, and the gene matches miss 6 bases of the junction. In the germline V gene (reference sequence), CDR1 corresponds to SGHNT and CDR2 to YYREEE. The chain uses TRBV5-4 and TRBJ2-2; 7 nucleotides in the junction match TRBD1. The sequence was collected from a woman aged 18-29 years in good health. Source material: naive CD4+ T cells from blood. According to the study, the label for this sample's cell subset or site signals: true naive CD4+ T cells. CDR3 loop: CASSLDINRGTGELFF. The sequenced DNA: TGTGCCAGCAGCTTGGATATCAACAGGGGCACCGGGGAGCTGTTTTTT.